This entry concerns a single TCR beta chain. Its antigen is as yet unknown. CDR1 is MDHEN, CDR2 SYDVKM, per germline. Trimming cost V 3 bases and J 4 bases, with 3 bases left between them. The CDR3 runs to 11 residues. These data belong to a study of cytomegalovirus exposure and HLA in healthy donors. Study-level findings and limits: A later analysis found common viral pathogens apparently linked to several of the most significant clusters.

The PCR had 60 Vbeta and 13 Jbeta primers. The protocol was immunoSEQ multiplex PCR, while the TCRdb copy is restricted to in-frame clones and leaves out a portion. The sample has around 170,000 clones, around 80% seen once; the top ten hold 1%. The specimen was PBMCs. V is TRBV28 and J is TRBJ1-2; no clear D. This receptor was taken from a woman between 50 and 59 years old in good health and CMV-seropositive. For the CDR3, the DNA is TGTGCCAGCAGTTTCTTCTATGGCTACACCTTC. Its protein product is CASSFFYGYTF.